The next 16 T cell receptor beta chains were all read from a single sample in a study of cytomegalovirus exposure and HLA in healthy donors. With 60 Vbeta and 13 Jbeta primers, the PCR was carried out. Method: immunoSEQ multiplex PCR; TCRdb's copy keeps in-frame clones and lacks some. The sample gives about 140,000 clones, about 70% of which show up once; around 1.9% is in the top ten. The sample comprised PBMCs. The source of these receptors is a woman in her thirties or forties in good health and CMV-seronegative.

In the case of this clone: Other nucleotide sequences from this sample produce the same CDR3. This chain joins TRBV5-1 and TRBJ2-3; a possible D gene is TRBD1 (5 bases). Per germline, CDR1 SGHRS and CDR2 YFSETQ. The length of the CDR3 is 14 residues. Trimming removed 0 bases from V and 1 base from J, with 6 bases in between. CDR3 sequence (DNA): TGCGCCAGCAGCTTGGGACAGCGCACAGATACGCAGTATTTT. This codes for CASSLGQRTDTQYF.

The CDR3 DNA sequence: TGTGCCAGCAGTTTTGCGGGAGGCTACTACGAGCAGTACTTC. Its protein product is CASSFAGGYYEQYF. The chain combines TRBV27 with TRBJ2-7; 8 nucleotides line up with TRBD2. Germline assignment: CDR1 MNHEY and CDR2 SMNVEV (reference sequence). V dropped 3 bases and J dropped 3; count of bases not matched to a gene: 4. The CDR3 is 14 amino acids.

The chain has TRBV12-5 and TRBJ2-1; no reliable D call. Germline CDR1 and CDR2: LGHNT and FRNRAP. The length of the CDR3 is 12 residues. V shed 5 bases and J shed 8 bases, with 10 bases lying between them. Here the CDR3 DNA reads TGTGCTAGTGGTCCAGTTGTGGATGAGCAGTTCTTC. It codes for CASGPVVDEQFF.

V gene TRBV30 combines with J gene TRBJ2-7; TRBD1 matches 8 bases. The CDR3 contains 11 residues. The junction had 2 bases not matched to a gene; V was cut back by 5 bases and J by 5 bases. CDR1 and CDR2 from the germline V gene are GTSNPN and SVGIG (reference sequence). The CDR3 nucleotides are TGTGCCTGGGACAGGGGTGACGAGCAGTACTTC. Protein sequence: CAWDRGDEQYF.

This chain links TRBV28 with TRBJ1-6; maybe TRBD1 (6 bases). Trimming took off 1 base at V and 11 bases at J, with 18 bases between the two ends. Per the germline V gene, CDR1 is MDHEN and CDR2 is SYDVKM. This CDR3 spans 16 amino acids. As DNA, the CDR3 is TGTGCCAGCAGTTTATACGGGACATCGGTTCGGGCACCCCTCCACTTT. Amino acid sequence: CASSLYGTSVRAPLHF.

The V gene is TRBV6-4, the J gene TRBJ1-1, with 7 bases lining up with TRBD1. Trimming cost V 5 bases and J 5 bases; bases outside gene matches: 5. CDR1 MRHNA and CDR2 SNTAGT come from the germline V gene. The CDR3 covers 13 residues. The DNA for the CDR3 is TGTGCCAGCAGTACTCAACAGGGGACTGAAGCTTTCTTT. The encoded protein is CASSTQQGTEAFF.

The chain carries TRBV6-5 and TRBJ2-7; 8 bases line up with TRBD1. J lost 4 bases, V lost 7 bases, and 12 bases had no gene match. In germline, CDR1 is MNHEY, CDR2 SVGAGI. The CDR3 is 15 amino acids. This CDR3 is CASTPLGQGSYEQYF. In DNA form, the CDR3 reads TGTGCCAGCACCCCCCTAGGACAGGGATCTTACGAGCAGTACTTC.

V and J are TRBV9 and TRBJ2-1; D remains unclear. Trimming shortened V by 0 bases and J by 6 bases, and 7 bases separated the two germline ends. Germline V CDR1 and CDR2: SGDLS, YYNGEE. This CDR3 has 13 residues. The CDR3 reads CASSVDPGNEQFF. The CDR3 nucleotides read TGTGCCAGCAGCGTAGATCCAGGCAATGAGCAGTTCTTC.

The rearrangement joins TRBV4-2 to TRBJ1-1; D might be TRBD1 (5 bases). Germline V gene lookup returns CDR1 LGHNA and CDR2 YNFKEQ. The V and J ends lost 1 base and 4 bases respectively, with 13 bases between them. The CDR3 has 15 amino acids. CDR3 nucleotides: TGTGCCAGCAGCCAAGTGGGGGGGGGACGCACTGAAGCTTTCTTT. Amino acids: CASSQVGGGRTEAFF.

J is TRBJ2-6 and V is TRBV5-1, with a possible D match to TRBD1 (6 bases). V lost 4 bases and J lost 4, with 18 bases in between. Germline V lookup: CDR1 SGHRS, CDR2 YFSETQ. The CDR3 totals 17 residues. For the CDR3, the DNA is TGCGCCAGCAGCCGTAAACAGGGAAGCAGCGGGGCCAACGTCCTGACTTTC. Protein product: CASSRKQGSSGANVLTF.

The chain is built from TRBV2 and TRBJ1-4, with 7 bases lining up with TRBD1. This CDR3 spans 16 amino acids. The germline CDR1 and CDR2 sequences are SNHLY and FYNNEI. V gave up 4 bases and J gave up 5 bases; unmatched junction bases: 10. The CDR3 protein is CASSVPRTGANEKLFF. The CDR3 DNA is TGTGCCAGCAGTGTTCCAAGAACAGGGGCCAATGAAAAACTGTTTTTT.

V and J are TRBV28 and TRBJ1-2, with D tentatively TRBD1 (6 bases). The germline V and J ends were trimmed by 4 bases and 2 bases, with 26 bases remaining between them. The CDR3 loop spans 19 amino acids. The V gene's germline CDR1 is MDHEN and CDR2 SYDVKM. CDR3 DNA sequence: TGTGCCAGCAGTTCCCCCACAACGACAGGTCTGGGGGCCAACTATGGCTACACCTTC. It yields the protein CASSSPTTTGLGANYGYTF.

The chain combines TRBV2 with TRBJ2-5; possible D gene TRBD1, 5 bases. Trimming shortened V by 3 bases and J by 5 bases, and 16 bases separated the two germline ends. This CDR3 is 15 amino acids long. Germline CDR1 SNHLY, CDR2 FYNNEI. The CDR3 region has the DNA TGTGCCAGCAGTGACAGGGTAGGCCGGTGGGAGACCCAGTACTTC. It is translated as CASSDRVGRWETQYF.

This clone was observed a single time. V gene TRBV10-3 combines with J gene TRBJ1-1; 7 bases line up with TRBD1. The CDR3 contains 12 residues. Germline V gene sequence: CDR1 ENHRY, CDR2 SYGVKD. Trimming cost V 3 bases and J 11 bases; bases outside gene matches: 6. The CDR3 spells CAISEQTGLAFF. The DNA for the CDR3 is TGTGCCATCAGTGAACAGACAGGGTTGGCTTTCTTT.

The CDR3 reads CASSAGQGNTIYF. In DNA form, the CDR3 reads TGTGCCAGTAGTGCGGGACAGGGAAACACCATATATTTT. The chain has TRBV19 and TRBJ1-3; 7 bases match TRBD1. The CDR3 consists of 13 residues. V lost 5 bases to trimming and J lost 4 bases; unmatched junction nucleotides: 2. CDR1 and CDR2 from the germline V gene are LNHDA and SQIVND (reference sequence).

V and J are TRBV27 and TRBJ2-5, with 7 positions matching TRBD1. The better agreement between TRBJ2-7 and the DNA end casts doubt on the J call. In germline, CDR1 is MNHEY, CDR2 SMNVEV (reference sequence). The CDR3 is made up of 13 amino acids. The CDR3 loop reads CASRGQSSYEQYF. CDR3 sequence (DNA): TGTGCCAGCCGGGGACAGAGCTCCTACGAGCAGTACTTC.